This is a list of T cell receptor beta chains from one sample in a study of cytomegalovirus exposure and HLA in healthy donors. Produced via immunoSEQ multiplex PCR; TCRdb's table is partial and in-frame only. Among 200,000 or so clones listed, roughly 76% were seen once. The material sequenced was PBMCs. These receptors were collected from a woman in her 30s in good health and CMV-seropositive. The CDR3 runs from the conserved cysteine through the conserved F or W. Each record gives: V gene, D gene, J gene, clone size, CDR3 protein, CDR3 DNA. D genes are given only for firm matches. Size tells how often a clone was seen (once, few, many) or the class of an expanded clone, and some rows leave it out.

>TRBV2|NA|TRBJ1-4|NA
CASNIQGREEKLFF
TGTGCCAGCAACATACAGGGCAGGGAAGAAAAACTGTTTTTT
>TRBV7-2|NA|TRBJ2-7|NA
CASSLSMTSYEQYF
TGTGCCAGCAGCTTAAGTATGACTTCCTACGAGCAGTACTTC
>TRBV30|TRBD1|TRBJ2-2|few
CAWMVGTGVTGELFF
TGTGCCTGGATGGTTGGGACAGGGGTAACCGGGGAGCTGTTTTTT
>TRBV21-1|NA|TRBJ1-5|NA
CASNHNIFDRAGNQPQHF
TGTGCCAGCAACCACAACATTTTCGACAGGGCCGGCAATCAGCCCCAGCATTTT
>TRBV28|NA|TRBJ1-1|NA
CASSLVTGNTEAFF
TGTGCCAGCAGTTTAGTCACAGGGAACACTGAAGCTTTCTTT
>TRBV6-6|NA|TRBJ2-5|NA
CASSSTGSQETQYF
TGTGCCAGCAGTTCAACAGGGTCCCAAGAGACCCAGTACTTC
>TRBV27|NA|TRBJ2-1|NA
CASSSRGSGGNGEQFF
TGTGCCAGCAGTTCCCGCGGTAGCGGAGGCAATGGTGAGCAGTTCTTC
>TRBV2|NA|TRBJ1-1|once
CASVGTANTEAFF
TGTGCCAGCGTAGGAACAGCGAACACTGAAGCTTTCTTT
>TRBV6-4|TRBD2|TRBJ2-1|NA
CASGRENAGEQFF
TGTGCCAGTGGGAGGGAGAATGCGGGTGAGCAGTTCTTC
>TRBV28|TRBD1|TRBJ1-1|NA
CASSPTRTGGSEAFF
TGTGCCAGCAGTCCAACTCGGACAGGGGGATCTGAAGCTTTCTTT
>TRBV29-1|TRBD2|TRBJ2-3|NA
CSVEAGGGARADTQYF
TGCAGCGTTGAAGCAGGCGGGGGTGCCCGGGCGGATACGCAGTATTTT
>TRBV7-9|NA|TRBJ2-5|few
CASSLLGSETQYF
TGTGCCAGCAGCTTACTGGGTAGCGAGACCCAGTACTTC
>TRBV19|NA|TRBJ2-2|NA
CASNPSTRGTGELFF
TGTGCCAGTAACCCTTCGACTAGAGGCACCGGGGAGCTGTTTTTT
>TRBV28|TRBD2|TRBJ2-5|NA
CASSSAGVLETQYF
TGTGCCAGCAGTTCAGCGGGGGTCCTGGAGACCCAGTACTTC
>TRBV9|TRBD1|TRBJ1-4|NA
CASSVEGGREKLFF
TGTGCCAGCAGCGTAGAAGGGGGCCGGGAAAAACTGTTTTTT
>TRBV5-1|TRBD1|TRBJ1-1|NA
CASSPGTGGILMNTEAFF
TGCGCCAGCAGCCCGGGGACAGGGGGCATACTGATGAACACTGAAGCTTTCTTT
>TRBV4-1|NA|TRBJ2-1|NA
CASSRTLDRGNEQFF
TGCGCCAGCAGCCGGACTCTAGATCGGGGCAATGAGCAGTTCTTC
>TRBV5-1|TRBD1|TRBJ1-1|NA
CASSIGQGTPEAFF
TGCGCCAGCAGCATAGGACAGGGAACCCCTGAAGCTTTCTTT
>TRBV7-2|NA|TRBJ1-2|NA
CASSPRGELGYTF
TGTGCCAGCAGCCCCCGCGGTGAGCTCGGCTACACCTTC
>TRBV6-6|NA|TRBJ2-3|NA
CASSSGWTDTQYF
TGTGCCAGCAGTTCCGGGTGGACAGATACGCAGTATTTT
>TRBV4-3|NA|TRBJ1-5|NA
CASSQKSNCNQPQHF
TGCGCCAGCAGCCAAAAATCGAACTGCAATCAGCCCCAGCATTTT
>TRBV25-1|NA|TRBJ1-4|NA
CASSEPGMDEKLFF
TGTGCCAGCAGTGAACCGGGGATGGATGAAAAACTGTTTTTT
>TRBV29-1|NA|TRBJ1-2|once
CSVAQGFYGYTF
TGCAGCGTTGCTCAGGGATTCTATGGCTACACCTTC
>TRBV11-2|NA|TRBJ2-4|NA
CASSLDRAGFNIQYF
TGTGCCAGCAGCTTAGATCGGGCAGGGTTCAACATTCAGTACTTC
>TRBV9|NA|TRBJ1-5|NA
CASSVGGTGNQPQHF
TGTGCCAGCAGCGTAGGAGGCACAGGTAATCAGCCCCAGCATTTT
>TRBV19|NA|TRBJ2-7|NA
CASSSTPGGEQYF
TGTGCCAGTAGTTCGACTCCCGGGGGCGAGCAGTACTTC
>TRBV5-1|NA|TRBJ1-5|NA
CASSLDGYSNQPQHF
TGCGCCAGCAGCCTGGACGGTTATAGCAATCAGCCCCAGCATTTT
>TRBV15|NA|TRBJ2-7|NA
CATSTSRRGSSYEQYF
TGTGCCACCAGCACCTCCCGCAGAGGGAGCTCCTACGAGCAGTACTTC
>TRBV15|TRBD1|TRBJ2-5|NA
CATSRGQGAFETQYF
TGTGCCACCAGCAGAGGACAGGGGGCTTTCGAGACCCAGTACTTC
>TRBV7-3|NA|TRBJ2-3|NA
CASSLTSGGLPTDTQYF
TGTGCCAGCAGCTTAACGAGTGGGGGCCTCCCCACAGATACGCAGTATTTT
>TRBV9|NA|TRBJ1-6|NA
CASSPAWAGSPLHF
TGTGCCAGCAGCCCCGCCTGGGCGGGATCACCCCTCCACTTT
>TRBV5-1|TRBD1|TRBJ1-2|NA
CASSRGQGNFYGYTF
TGCGCCAGCAGCAGAGGACAGGGGAACTTTTATGGCTACACCTTC
>TRBV2|NA|TRBJ2-1|NA
CASSEPRVEADLSSYNEQFF
TGTGCCAGCAGTGAACCCCGGGTAGAAGCGGACCTAAGCTCCTACAATGAGCAGTTCTTC
>TRBV5-4|TRBD2|TRBJ2-3|NA
CASSSPTSGNLDTQYF
TGTGCCAGCAGCTCGCCGACTAGCGGGAATTTGGATACGCAGTATTTT
>TRBV7-9|NA|TRBJ1-4|many
CASTTYATNEKLFF
TGTGCCAGCACCACATATGCAACTAATGAAAAACTGTTTTTT
>TRBV7-7|NA|TRBJ2-5|once
CASSLAVGGETQYF
TGTGCCAGCAGCTTAGCAGTCGGGGGAGAGACCCAGTACTTC
>TRBV16|TRBD1|TRBJ1-2|NA
CASSQSGQVNYGYTF
TGTGCCAGCAGCCAATCAGGACAGGTTAACTATGGCTACACCTTC
>TRBV7-9|NA|TRBJ1-4|NA
CASRVGGQEKLFF
TGTGCCAGCCGAGTCGGGGGGCAGGAAAAACTGTTTTTT
>TRBV5-4|NA|TRBJ2-7|once
CASSLEAGTQGEQYF
TGTGCCAGCAGCTTAGAGGCCGGGACTCAAGGGGAGCAGTACTTC
>TRBV28|NA|TRBJ1-1|NA
CASSSLGTPGTKAFF
TGTGCCAGCAGTTCTCTGGGGACACCGGGGACCAAAGCTTTCTTT
>TRBV7-2|NA|TRBJ2-6|once
CASRPTERYSGANVLTF
TGTGCCAGCAGGCCTACAGAGAGATACTCCGGGGCCAACGTCCTGACTTTC
>TRBV2|NA|TRBJ1-1|NA
CASIGDYSEAFF
TGTGCCAGCATCGGGGACTACAGCGAGGCTTTCTTT
>TRBV18|TRBD1|TRBJ1-2|few
CASSPVGGTGKQNGYTF
TGTGCCAGCTCACCCGTAGGAGGGACAGGCAAGCAAAATGGCTACACCTTC
>TRBV5-4|TRBD2|TRBJ2-5|NA
CASSSRHRGGETQYF
TGTGCCAGCAGCTCACGTCACCGCGGGGGAGAGACCCAGTACTTC
>TRBV5-1|TRBD1|TRBJ1-5|NA
CASSSQGGDQPQHF
TGCGCCAGCAGCTCGCAGGGGGGAGATCAGCCCCAGCATTTT
>TRBV18|TRBD1|TRBJ1-2|NA
CASSPPSAGGLGYTF
TGTGCCAGCTCACCACCATCTGCAGGGGGCCTTGGCTACACCTTC
>TRBV5-1|TRBD1|TRBJ1-3|few
CASSPGTVDHLSSGNTIYF
TGCGCCAGCAGCCCCGGGACAGTCGATCATTTAAGCTCTGGAAACACCATATATTTT
>TRBV7-2|TRBD2|TRBJ2-5|NA
CASSLGWGGETQYF
TGTGCCAGCAGCTTAGGATGGGGGGGGGAGACCCAGTACTTC
>TRBV2|NA|TRBJ2-2|NA
CASSEEGGVGELFF
TGTGCCAGCAGTGAGGAAGGGGGGGTCGGGGAGCTGTTTTTT
>TRBV5-6|TRBD1|TRBJ1-5|NA
CASSSRDRNQPQHF
TGTGCCAGCAGCTCCCGGGACAGGAATCAGCCCCAGCATTTT